These 27 T cell receptor beta chains share one sample of origin, sequenced in a study of sequential checkpoint blockade in melanoma (dated by TCRdb to the late 2010s). Library preparation employed the immunoSEQ multiplex PCR assay. In TCRdb, the immuneACCESS table is reduced to in-frame sequences with V and J assigned. These tables do not hold every clone; where another copy was compared, an unresolved V gene accounts for under half, and the others remain unexplained. This sample holds under 6,000 clones; 22% were observed only once. Around 11% of the sample rests with the top ten. The meaning of the sample's treatment or condition label: randomized to nivolumab then ipilimumab (arm A) or the reverse (arm B). Here the sequenced sample was tumor tissue (inferred from file names), taken from a patient given nivolumab and ipilimumab in sequence. The receptors derive from a human donor with melanoma.

This clone turned up a few times. V and J are TRBV6-8 and TRBJ1-1; D uncertain. The CDR3 contains 16 residues. The germline V and J ends were trimmed by 4 bases and 0 bases, with 15 bases remaining between them. CDR1 MNHGY and CDR2 SAAAGT come from the germline V gene. The chain's CDR3 is CASSFSLSTVNTEAFF. The DNA of the CDR3 is TGTGCCAGCAGTTTCTCCTTATCGACGGTGAACACTGAAGCTTTCTTT.

Sample share makes this clone medium-sized. The CDR3 nucleotides are TGTGCCAGCAGTTTACGGGATACTGAAGCTTTCTTT. This gives the protein CASSLRDTEAFF. The chain is built from TRBV28 and TRBJ1-1; D call uncertain. Per the germline V gene, CDR1 is MDHEN and CDR2 is SYDVKM. The CDR3 has 12 amino acids. The V end lost 2 bases, the J end lost 5 bases, and 6 bases lay between the germline ends.

The chain is built from TRBV6-8 and TRBJ1-1; the D gene is possibly TRBD1 (6 bases). V lost 10 bases to trimming and J lost 3 bases, with 12 bases between them. This CDR3 comprises 12 residues. Germline CDR1 reads MNHGY; CDR2 reads SAAAGT. The DNA for the CDR3 is TGTGCCATCTCTGAGGGGGACACTGAAGCTTTCTTT. Translating it yields CAISEGDTEAFF.

V gene TRBV5-1 combines with J gene TRBJ2-7; possible D gene TRBD2, 6 bases. Looked up from germline, CDR1 is SGHRS and CDR2 is YFSETQ. The CDR3 runs to 14 residues. The ends were cut back, 0 bases at V and 2 bases at J, with 9 bases in the middle. The CDR3 reads CASSLVQRAYEQYF. CDR3 nucleotide sequence: TGCGCCAGCAGCTTGGTCCAGCGGGCCTACGAGCAGTACTTC.

The sample holds a few counts of this clone. The chain is built from TRBV5-1 and TRBJ1-2; perhaps TRBD1 as D (5 bases). The CDR3 sequence is 14 residues long. V was cut by 5 bases and J by 8 bases, with 19 bases left in between. Germline values: CDR1 SGHRS, CDR2 YFSETQ. The CDR3 coding sequence is TGCGCCAGCAGATTAGCAAGGGGTTGGGGCGGCTACACCTTC. This gives the protein CASRLARGWGGYTF.

A few counts support this clone. The chain employs TRBV15 and TRBJ2-7; 9 bases line up with TRBD1. V was clipped by 3 bases and J by 2 bases; unmatched bases: 11. Per the germline V gene, CDR1 is LNHNV and CDR2 is YYDKDF (reference sequence). The CDR3 totals 17 residues. CDR3: CATSSDPKNRGPYEQYF. For the CDR3, the DNA is TGTGCCACCAGCAGTGACCCGAAAAACAGGGGGCCCTACGAGCAGTACTTC. Full variable domain (outside the CDR3, taken from reference TRBV15 and TRBJ2-7): DAMVIQNPRYQVTQFGKPVTLSCSQTLNHNVMYWYQQKSSQAPKLLFHYYDKDFNNEADTPDNFQSRRPNTSFCFLDIRSPGLGDTAMYLCATSSDPKNRGPYEQYFGPGTRLTVT.

The chain links TRBV30 to TRBJ2-7; 7 bases align to TRBD2. CDR1 and CDR2 from the germline V gene are GTSNPN and SVGIG (reference sequence). V gave up 3 bases and J gave up 5 bases; unmatched junction bases: 7. CDR3 size: 13 residues. As DNA, the CDR3 is TGTGCCTGGAGCGCGGGGGAGTTCCACGAGCAGTACTTC. This sequence encodes CAWSAGEFHEQYF.

This clone was detected a few times. This chain joins TRBV28 and TRBJ1-5; 7 nucleotides agree with TRBD1. V trimming: 6 bases; J trimming: 2 bases; junction bases outside the gene matches: 4. CDR3 length: 14 amino acids. CDR1 and CDR2 from the germline V gene are MDHEN and SYDVKM. CDR3 nucleotides: TGTGCCAGCAGGAGGGGGCCTGGCAATCAGCCCCAGCATTTT. This codes for CASRRGPGNQPQHF.

V and J are TRBV9 and TRBJ1-4; D might be TRBD1 (6 bases). Trimming stripped 3 bases from V and 5 bases from J, with 14 bases between. The CDR3 has 15 amino acids. Germline V gene lookup returns CDR1 SGDLS and CDR2 YYNGEE. The CDR3 region is CASSANQGINEKLFF. CDR3 nucleotide sequence: TGTGCCAGCAGCGCCAACCAGGGGATCAATGAAAAACTGTTTTTT.

This clone came up a few times. The chain uses TRBV6-8 and TRBJ1-5; possibly TRBD1 for D (5 bases). The CDR3 has 16 residues. Trimming took off 3 bases at V and 7 bases at J, with 19 bases between the two ends. The V gene's germline CDR1 is MNHGY and CDR2 SAAAGT. Written as DNA, the CDR3 is TGTGCCAGCAGTTATGGGTCGCAGGGAGGACGCCAGCCCCAGCATTTT. Translated: CASSYGSQGGRQPQHF.

This clone was seen a few times. V is TRBV19 and J is TRBJ1-1, with D unresolved. The CDR3 is 14 residues long. Germline loops: CDR1 LNHDA, CDR2 SQIVND (reference sequence). Trimming cost V 5 bases and J 0 bases, with 10 bases left between them. CDR3 sequence: CASSRTQVNTEAFF. The CDR3 nucleotides are TGTGCCAGTAGTCGAACCCAAGTGAACACTGAAGCTTTCTTT.

The V and J genes are TRBV25-1 and TRBJ1-1; D remains unclear. There are 15 residues in the CDR3. CDR1 MGHDK and CDR2 SYGVNS come from the germline V gene. The V end was cut by 2 bases, the J end by 0 bases, with 10 bases between. The CDR3 nucleotides read TGTGCCAGCAGTGAAAAAGGTAATCTGAACACTGAAGCTTTCTTT. It yields the protein CASSEKGNLNTEAFF.

Ten or more counts support this clone. This sequence joins TRBV9 and TRBJ1-1, with TRBD1 identical over 9 bases. The CDR3 loop spans 14 amino acids. Germline loops: CDR1 SGDLS, CDR2 YYNGEE. V shed 4 bases and J 6 bases; nucleotides not matched to a gene: 7. CDR3: CASSTKDRGSEAFF. The CDR3 nucleotides are TGTGCCAGCAGCACCAAGGACAGGGGATCTGAAGCTTTCTTT.

There are many counts of this clone. J is TRBJ1-3 and V is TRBV9; 10 bases fit TRBD1. From germline, CDR1 is SGDLS and CDR2 YYNGEE. This CDR3 contains 16 residues. V shed 5 bases, J shed 2 bases, and the junction held 7 bases outside the gene matches. The CDR3 loop is CASRIPGQGTGNTIYF. CDR3 coding DNA: TGTGCCAGCAGAATACCGGGACAGGGGACTGGAAACACCATATATTTT.

This clone was counted only a few times. The rearrangement joins TRBV15 to TRBJ2-5; 14 nucleotides align to TRBD2. Germline lookup yields CDR1 LNHNV and CDR2 YYDKDF (reference sequence). This CDR3 comprises 16 residues. With V trimmed by 10 bases and J by 1 base, 8 bases remained unmatched. CDR3 sequence (DNA): TGTGCCAGCAGACTAGCGGGGGGGGTTCGCCAAGAGACCCAGTACTTC. It yields the protein CASRLAGGVRQETQYF.

This clone was counted only a few times. The chain combines TRBV6-8 with TRBJ2-1; the D call may be TRBD1 or TRBD2 (6 bases each). Germline CDR1 MNHGY, CDR2 SAAAGT. Trimming took off 5 bases at V and 6 bases at J, with 14 bases between the two ends. The CDR3 covers 14 residues. This CDR3 reads CASSAFGGRNEQFF. The CDR3 DNA is TGTGCCAGCAGTGCCTTCGGGGGCCGCAATGAGCAGTTCTTC.

This clone was found a few times. This chain connects TRBV6-8 to TRBJ1-1; D is unresolved. Germline V gives CDR1 MNHGY, CDR2 SAAAGT. Trimming removed 2 bases at V and 1 base at J, with 5 bases between. This CDR3 is built from 13 residues. CDR3 bases: TGTGCCAGCAGTTACATCCCGAACACTGAAGCTTTCTTT. Translating gives CASSYIPNTEAFF.

This clone came up a few times. CDR3 coding DNA: TGTGCCAGCAGTTACTCGTTGAACGGGAAAGAGACCCAGTACTTC. Translation: CASSYSLNGKETQYF. The chain has TRBV6-8 and TRBJ2-5; tentative D call: TRBD2 (5 bases). Germline V CDR1 and CDR2: MNHGY, SAAAGT. The CDR3 loop spans 15 amino acids. V was cut by 0 bases and J by 3 bases, with 11 bases left in between.

In this sample, this clone is medium-sized. The rearrangement uses TRBV25-1 and TRBJ1-2, with D perhaps TRBD1 (5 bases). V was cut by 7 bases and J by 5 bases, with 11 bases left in between. The CDR3 has 12 residues. Germline V gene sequence: CDR1 MGHDK, CDR2 SYGVNS. CDR3 loop: CASTQGGYGYTF. In DNA form, the CDR3 reads TGTGCCAGCACCCAGGGTGGATATGGCTACACCTTC.

This clone was found many times. This sequence joins TRBV6-8 and TRBJ1-2; maybe TRBD1 (6 bases). Germline V gene lookup returns CDR1 MNHGY and CDR2 SAAAGT. Trimming cost V 4 bases and J 6 bases, with 12 bases left between them. The CDR3 totals 13 residues. The CDR3 DNA sequence: TGTGCCAGCAGTTTTTTGGGGGCGCATGGCTACACCTTC. As protein: CASSFLGAHGYTF.

This clone has just a few counts. The V call is TRBV9, the J call TRBJ2-7; TRBD1 is a possible D gene (5 bases). The germline V gene has CDR1 SGDLS and CDR2 YYNGEE. CDR3 length: 13 amino acids. V lost 3 bases, J lost 6 bases, and 13 bases lay in between. CDR3 in DNA: TGTGCCAGCAGCGCACCCGACAGTCCCGAGCAGTACTTC. This encodes CASSAPDSPEQYF. The whole variable domain, filled in from reference TRBV9 and TRBJ2-7, reads DSGVTQTPKHLITATGQRVTLRCSPRSGDLSVYWYQQSLDQGLQFLIQYYNGEERAKGNILERFSAQQFPDLHSELNLSSLELGDSALYFCASSAPDSPEQYFGPGTRLTVT.

The chain uses TRBV30 and TRBJ2-6; weak D call: TRBD2 (5 bases). V lost 2 bases, J lost 4 bases, and 12 bases lay in between. This CDR3 contains 15 residues. Germline V gene lookup returns CDR1 GTSNPN and CDR2 SVGIG (reference sequence). The CDR3 DNA reads as TGTGCCTGGAGTTTTTCCGGGGTAGGGGCCAACGTCCTGACTTTC. It translates to CAWSFSGVGANVLTF.

This clone occurred a few times. The CDR3 bases are TGTGCCAGCAGCTTATCGCGTAGCGGGGGCACAGATACGCAGTATTTT. Protein product: CASSLSRSGGTDTQYF. The chain recombines TRBV11-3 with TRBJ2-3; 8 bases are shared with TRBD2. The germline V gene encodes CDR1 SGHNT and CDR2 YENEEA. V was clipped by 2 bases and J by 1 base; unmatched bases: 5. The CDR3 contains 16 residues.

The V and J genes are TRBV19 and TRBJ2-3, with TRBD2 matching 9 bases. V lost 6 bases and J lost 0; bases outside the gene matches: 7. The CDR3 sequence is 16 residues long. CDR1 and CDR2 (germline): LNHDA, SQIVND (reference sequence). CDR3: CASSLSGGTSTDTQYF. CDR3 coding DNA: TGTGCCAGTAGCCTAAGCGGGGGGACTAGCACAGATACGCAGTATTTT.

J is TRBJ1-1 and V is TRBV28; D gene unclear. The CDR3 is 13 residues long. V lost 3 bases to trimming and J lost 6 bases, with 11 bases between them. The germline V gene has CDR1 MDHEN and CDR2 SYDVKM. The CDR3 loop reads CASSLSGYPEAFF. The DNA for the CDR3 is TGTGCCAGCAGTTTGAGTGGGTATCCTGAAGCTTTCTTT.

This clone was picked up a small number of times. The rearrangement uses TRBV28 and TRBJ1-2, with a weak D call TRBD1 (6 bases). This CDR3 is built from 13 residues. Germline-derived CDR1 and CDR2 are MDHEN and SYDVKM. Between the trimmed V and J ends, which lost 7 bases and 4 bases, there was a span of 13 bases. The CDR3 here is CASTLTGLYGYTF. CDR3 nucleotides: TGTGCCAGCACCCTGACAGGACTCTATGGCTACACCTTC.

This clone ranks as medium-sized. The chain links TRBV30 to TRBJ1-1; D call uncertain. CDR3 length: 14 residues. Per germline, CDR1 GTSNPN and CDR2 SVGIG (reference sequence). Trimming stripped 3 bases from V and 2 bases from J, with 13 bases between. Written as DNA, the CDR3 is TGTGCCTGGAGATGTTCGGAGGAAAACACTGAAGCTTTCTTT. Its translation is CAWRCSEENTEAFF.